Presented here are 3 T cell receptor beta chains from one specimen sequenced in a study of radiotherapy plus CTLA-4 blockade in lung cancer. Measured with immunoSEQ multiplex PCR; TCRdb has only the in-frame clones, and not every one. The table shows tens of thousands of clones, with approximately 83% occurring only once. The specimen comprised peripheral blood, sampled from a patient treated with radiotherapy plus ipilimumab. The receptors originated from a human donor with non-small cell lung cancer whose response to radiotherapy plus ipilimumab could not be evaluated.

CDR3 sequence (DNA): TGCGCCAGCAGACCGGAGACAGGGAGGACCTACGAGCAGTACTTC. Amino acid sequence: CASRPETGRTYEQYF. V usage is TRBV5-1 and J usage is TRBJ2-7, with TRBD1 as a possible D gene (7 bases). The CDR3 length is 15 residues. Germline V gene data show CDR1 as SGHRS and CDR2 as YFSETQ. Trimming took off 5 bases at V and 2 bases at J, with 17 bases between the two ends.

This chain uses TRBV6-1 with TRBJ2-7, with D possibly being TRBD1 (5 bases). Trimming took 1 base from V and 0 from J, leaving 19 bases between them. Germline V gene lookup returns CDR1 MNHNS and CDR2 SASEGT. This CDR3 has 18 residues. The DNA of the CDR3 is TGTGCCAGCAGTGAAGTGGGATGGGGCAGGAGTACCTCCTACGAGCAGTACTTC. Translation: CASSEVGWGRSTSYEQYF.

This chain joins TRBV25-1 and TRBJ1-2; 7 bases fit TRBD1. CDR3 size: 15 residues. Germline CDR1 reads MGHDK; CDR2 reads SYGVNS. Losses at the gene ends were 4 bases for V and 5 bases for J; bases not matched to a gene: 10. In DNA, the CDR3 is TGTGCCAGCAGTGGCCCGGTAGGGACAGCTTATGGCTACACCTTC. This translates into CASSGPVGTAYGYTF.